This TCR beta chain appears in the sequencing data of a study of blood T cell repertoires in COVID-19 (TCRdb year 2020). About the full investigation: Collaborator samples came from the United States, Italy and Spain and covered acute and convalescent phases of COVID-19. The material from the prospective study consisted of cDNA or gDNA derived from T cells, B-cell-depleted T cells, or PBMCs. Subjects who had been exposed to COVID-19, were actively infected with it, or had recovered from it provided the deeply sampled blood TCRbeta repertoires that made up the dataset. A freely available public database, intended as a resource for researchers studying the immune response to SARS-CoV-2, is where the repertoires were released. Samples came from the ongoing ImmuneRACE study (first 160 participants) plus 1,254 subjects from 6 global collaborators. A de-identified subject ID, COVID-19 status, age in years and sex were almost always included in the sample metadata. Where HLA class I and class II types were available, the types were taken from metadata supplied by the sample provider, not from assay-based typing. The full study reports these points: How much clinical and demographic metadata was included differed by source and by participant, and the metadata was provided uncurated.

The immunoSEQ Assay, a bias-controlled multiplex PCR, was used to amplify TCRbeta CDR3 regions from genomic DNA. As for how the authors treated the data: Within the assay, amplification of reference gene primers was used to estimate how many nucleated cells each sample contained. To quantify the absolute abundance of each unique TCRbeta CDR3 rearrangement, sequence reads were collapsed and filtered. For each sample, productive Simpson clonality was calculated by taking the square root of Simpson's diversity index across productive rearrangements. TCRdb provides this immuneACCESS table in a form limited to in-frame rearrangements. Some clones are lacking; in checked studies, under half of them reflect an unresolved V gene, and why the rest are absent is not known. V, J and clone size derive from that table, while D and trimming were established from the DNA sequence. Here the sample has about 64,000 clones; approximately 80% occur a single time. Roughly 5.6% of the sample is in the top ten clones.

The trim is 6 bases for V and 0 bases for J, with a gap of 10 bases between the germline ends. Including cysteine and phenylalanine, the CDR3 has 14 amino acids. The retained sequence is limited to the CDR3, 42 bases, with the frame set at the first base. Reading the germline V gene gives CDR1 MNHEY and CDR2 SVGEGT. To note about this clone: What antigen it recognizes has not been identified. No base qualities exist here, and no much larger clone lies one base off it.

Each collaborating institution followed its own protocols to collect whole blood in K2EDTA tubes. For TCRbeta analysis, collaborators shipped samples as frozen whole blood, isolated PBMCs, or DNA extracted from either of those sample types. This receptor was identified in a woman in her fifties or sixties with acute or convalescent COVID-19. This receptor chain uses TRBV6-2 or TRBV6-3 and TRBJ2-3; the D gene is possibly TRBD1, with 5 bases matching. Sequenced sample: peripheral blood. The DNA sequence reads TGTGCCAGCAGCTTGGACACCAGCACAGATACGCAGTATTTT. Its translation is CASSLDTSTDTQYF.